Listed below are T cell receptor beta chains from one sample, sequenced in a study of cytomegalovirus exposure and HLA in healthy donors. Using immunoSEQ multiplex PCR, the repertoire was profiled, and TCRdb retains in-frame clones only, with some absent. The table records 250,000 to 300,000 clones, roughly 81% of them present only once. The sample comprised PBMCs. The source is a woman in her thirties or forties in good health and CMV-seropositive. CDR3s include the opening cysteine and the closing phenylalanine or tryptophan. Each record gives: D gene, J gene, clone size, V gene, CDR3 protein, CDR3 DNA. The D gene is left open where the match is weak. A clone size is listed for some rows: how often the clone was seen (once, few, many), or a class if it is expanded.

>-|TRBJ1-2|once|TRBV2
CASYSSRGYTF
TGTGCCAGTTACTCTTCCAGGGGCTACACCTTC
>-|TRBJ1-2|-|TRBV13
CASSLGGEGRGGYTF
TGTGCCAGCAGCTTAGGCGGGGAGGGGAGAGGTGGCTACACCTTC
>TRBD2|TRBJ2-7|-|TRBV6-1
CASSDLTSGRSYEQYF
TGTGCCAGCAGTGACCTGACTAGCGGGAGGTCCTACGAGCAGTACTTC
>-|TRBJ2-7|-|TRBV7-2
CASSFRLETSYEQYF
TGTGCCAGCAGCTTCCGACTAGAGACTTCCTACGAGCAGTACTTC
>TRBD2|TRBJ2-2|few|TRBV9
CASSPRPSSGRNTGELFF
TGTGCCAGCAGCCCCAGACCCTCTAGCGGGAGGAACACCGGGGAGCTGTTTTTT
>TRBD1|TRBJ2-5|-|TRBV4-3
CASSQGTGLYQETQYF
TGCGCCAGCAGCCAGGGGACAGGGTTATACCAAGAGACCCAGTACTTC
>-|TRBJ2-1|-|TRBV7-9
CASSLGAIPDYNEQFF
TGTGCCAGCAGCTTAGGGGCGATACCGGACTACAATGAGCAGTTCTTC
>-|TRBJ2-7|-|TRBV5-4
CASSDRRGPLAYEQYF
TGTGCCAGCAGCGACCGCAGGGGTCCGCTGGCCTACGAGCAGTACTTC
>TRBD2|TRBJ2-7|once|TRBV14
CASSHGLAGTYYEQYF
TGTGCCAGCAGCCACGGACTAGCGGGAACGTACTACGAGCAGTACTTC
>-|TRBJ2-7|-|TRBV14
CASSQAYMDRTISSYEQYF
TGTGCCAGCAGCCAAGCTTATATGGACAGGACTATAAGCTCCTACGAGCAGTACTTC
>-|TRBJ1-5|-|TRBV29-1
CSAQTASGQPQHF
TGCAGCGCTCAGACAGCATCGGGTCAGCCCCAGCATTTT
>-|TRBJ1-2|-|TRBV19
CARSLRERIYGYTF
TGTGCCCGTAGTCTACGGGAAAGGATCTATGGCTACACCTTC
>-|TRBJ1-1|-|TRBV7-8
CASSYRVSTEAFF
TGTGCCAGCAGCTACAGGGTAAGCACTGAAGCTTTCTTT
>-|TRBJ2-7|-|TRBV28
CASRSRRGRLSSHEQYF
TGTGCCAGCAGGTCGAGGAGGGGGCGCCTCTCCTCCCACGAGCAGTACTTC
>TRBD1|TRBJ1-1|-|TRBV28
CASGRTGISFF
TGTGCCAGCGGCCGGACAGGGATATCTTTCTTT
>-|TRBJ2-5|-|TRBV25-1
CASSEFTGLMPEETQYF
TGTGCCAGCAGTGAATTTACAGGGCTAATGCCAGAAGAGACCCAGTACTTC
>-|TRBJ2-7|once|TRBV6-5
CASKGAYEQYF
TGTGCCAGCAAGGGGGCCTACGAGCAGTACTTC
>-|TRBJ1-1|-|TRBV11-2
CASSLEGGTEAFF
TGTGCCAGCAGCTTAGAGGGGGGCACTGAAGCTTTCTTT
>TRBD1|TRBJ2-7|-|TRBV19
CASSSMGGTGSYEQYF
TGTGCCAGTAGCTCTATGGGTGGGACAGGGTCCTACGAGCAGTACTTC
>TRBD2|TRBJ2-3|-|TRBV30
CAWGPGLAGVTDTQYF
TGTGCCTGGGGACCTGGACTAGCGGGAGTAACAGATACGCAGTATTTT
>-|TRBJ1-3|-|TRBV28
CASRLRDYSGNTIYF
TGTGCCAGCAGACTCAGGGATTACTCTGGAAACACCATATATTTT
>-|TRBJ1-5|-|TRBV7-2
CASSPRVSNQPQHF
TGTGCCAGCAGCCCCAGGGTTAGCAATCAGCCCCAGCATTTT
>TRBD2|TRBJ2-3|-|TRBV19
CAARDYATDTQYF
TGTGCCGCCAGGGACTACGCCACAGATACGCAGTATTTT
>TRBD2|TRBJ2-3|-|TRBV10-2
CASRTSGRTDTQYF
TGCGCCAGTCGGACTAGCGGGAGGACAGATACGCAGTATTTT
>TRBD1|TRBJ1-4|-|TRBV27
CASSGRQGRYGEKLFF
TGTGCCAGCAGTGGCCGACAGGGGCGGTATGGTGAAAAACTGTTTTTT
>-|TRBJ2-7|-|TRBV10-3
CAISEPGVPYEQYF
TGTGCCATCAGTGAGCCGGGTGTACCCTACGAGCAGTACTTC
>-|TRBJ2-3|-|TRBV18
CASSLTRFADTQYF
TGTGCCAGCTCACTGACTAGATTCGCAGATACGCAGTATTTT
>-|TRBJ1-2|-|TRBV29-1
CSVGYDRSQPDGYTF
TGCAGCGTTGGCTACGACAGGTCCCAGCCCGATGGCTACACCTTC
>TRBD2|TRBJ2-1|once|TRBV11-3
CASSKLAGGNEQFF
TGTGCCAGCAGTAAGCTAGCGGGAGGAAATGAGCAGTTCTTC
>-|TRBJ1-1|-|TRBV6-6
CASSYGDITEAFF
TGTGCCAGCAGTTACGGGGACATCACTGAAGCTTTCTTT
>TRBD1|TRBJ1-3|-|TRBV7-9
CASSFQTGRLVSGNTIYF
TGTGCCAGCAGCTTTCAGACAGGGCGCCTTGTCTCTGGAAACACCATATATTTT
>-|TRBJ2-2|-|TRBV11-2
CASSLVARLGGELFF
TGTGCCAGCAGCTTAGTGGCTAGATTGGGCGGGGAGCTGTTTTTT
>TRBD1|TRBJ1-5|-|TRBV7-9
CASSLGGGGQPQHF
TGTGCCAGCAGCTTAGGAGGGGGCGGTCAGCCCCAGCATTTT
>TRBD1|TRBJ2-1|-|TRBV7-3
CASSLTALRGTGALNEQFF
TGTGCCAGCAGCTTAACCGCCCTGCGGGGGACAGGGGCATTGAATGAGCAGTTCTTC
>-|TRBJ1-2|-|TRBV6-1
CASSEWTVYGYTF
TGTGCCAGCAGTGAATGGACAGTCTATGGCTACACCTTC
>TRBD2|TRBJ2-3|-|TRBV7-2
CASSSLGLAGGTDTQYF
TGTGCCAGCAGCTCACTTGGCCTAGCGGGGGGCACAGATACGCAGTATTTT
>TRBD2|TRBJ2-5|-|TRBV18
CASSQAGEETQYF
TGTGCCAGCTCACAGGCGGGAGAGGAGACCCAGTACTTC
>-|TRBJ2-5|-|TRBV30
CAWSVGETQYF
TGTGCCTGGAGTGTCGGAGAGACCCAGTACTTC
>-|TRBJ1-1|-|TRBV7-3
CASSESSGTMNTEAFF
TGTGCCAGCAGCGAAAGTTCAGGGACTATGAACACTGAAGCTTTCTTT
>-|TRBJ1-5|-|TRBV19
CASSIPSQVNQPQHF
TGTGCCAGTAGTATACCCTCCCAGGTAAATCAGCCCCAGCATTTT
>-|TRBJ2-1|once|TRBV7-3
CASSMGSRETNEQFF
TGTGCCAGCAGCATGGGATCGCGGGAAACCAATGAGCAGTTCTTC
>TRBD1|TRBJ2-7|-|TRBV13
CASSLNRGLGEQYF
TGTGCCAGCAGCTTAAACAGGGGGCTGGGGGAGCAGTACTTC
>-|TRBJ2-6|-|TRBV19
CASNRVSGANVLTF
TGTGCCAGCAACAGGGTCTCTGGGGCCAACGTCCTGACTTTC
>-|TRBJ1-4|-|TRBV5-1
CASSLGTPGGRANEKLFF
TGCGCCAGCAGCTTGGGGACCCCCGGGGGGCGAGCTAATGAAAAACTGTTTTTT
>-|TRBJ1-6|-|TRBV28
CASSSNGGALNSPLHF
TGTGCCAGCAGTTCGAACGGGGGGGCGCTAAATTCACCCCTCCACTTT
>-|TRBJ2-7|few|TRBV5-6
CASSFSGRRYEQYF
TGTGCCAGCAGCTTTTCCGGGAGAAGGTACGAGCAGTACTTC
>-|TRBJ1-2|-|TRBV6-4
CASSDSGGVDGYTF
TGTGCCAGCAGTGACTCGGGAGGGGTGGATGGCTACACCTTC
>-|TRBJ2-1|-|TRBV30
CAWTKSVPYNEQFF
TGTGCCTGGACGAAGTCAGTCCCCTACAATGAGCAGTTCTTC
>TRBD2|TRBJ2-1|-|TRBV10-3
CAISEREGTYNEQFF
TGTGCCATCAGTGAGCGGGAGGGAACTTACAATGAGCAGTTCTTC
>TRBD1|TRBJ1-2|-|TRBV19
CASSIPGQGDYGYTF
TGTGCCAGTAGTATTCCGGGACAGGGGGACTATGGCTACACCTTC
>-|TRBJ2-1|-|TRBV30
CAWSLGGNEQFF
TGTGCCTGGAGCCTAGGGGGAAATGAGCAGTTCTTC
>TRBD2|TRBJ2-3|-|TRBV4-3
CASSQDRTSGGWPDTQYF
TGCGCCAGCAGCCAAGATCGGACTAGCGGGGGTTGGCCAGATACGCAGTATTTT
>TRBD1|TRBJ2-7|-|TRBV28
CASSSPGQGTYEQYF
TGTGCCAGCAGTTCCCCGGGACAGGGGACCTACGAGCAGTACTTC
>-|TRBJ1-1|-|TRBV29-1
CSVEGQRNTEAFF
TGCAGCGTTGAAGGACAGAGGAACACTGAAGCTTTCTTT
>-|TRBJ2-7|-|TRBV2
CASSDSVNPLRQYF
TGTGCCAGCAGTGACTCTGTGAACCCACTAAGGCAGTACTTC
>-|TRBJ1-4|-|TRBV27
CASSSLNSINEKLFF
TGTGCCAGCAGTTCTTTGAACAGCATTAATGAAAAACTGTTTTTT
>TRBD1|TRBJ2-5|-|TRBV19
CASSTRQGAGMETQYF
TGTGCCAGTAGTACCCGACAGGGGGCGGGGATGGAGACCCAGTACTTC
>TRBD1|TRBJ2-7|-|TRBV19
CASSGTGGFYEQYF
TGTGCCAGTAGCGGGACAGGGGGTTTCTACGAGCAGTACTTC
>-|TRBJ1-6|-|TRBV4-3
CASSQAADYNSPLHF
TGCGCCAGCAGCCAAGCTGCAGACTATAATTCACCCCTCCACTTT